These T cell receptor beta chains were read from a single sample in a study of T cells after yellow fever vaccination. Each CDR3 protein is one row after TCRdb ran MiXCR on the 5' RACE reads. The profile shows hundreds of thousands of distinct CDR3 sequences, about 12% of them singletons. This material consisted of PBMCs, taken on the day of the yellow fever booster vaccination. These TCRs come from a man younger than 45 who received the YFV17D yellow fever vaccine. The CDR3 runs from the conserved cysteine through the conserved F or W. The order of the fields is D gene, clone size, J gene, V gene, CDR3 protein, CDR3 DNA. The D gene is left open where the match is weak. The listing skips clone size in some rows; elsewhere it reads once, few, many or a size class.

. . TRBJ2-7 TRBV21-1 CATSTGGYREQYF TGTGCCACATCGACAGGGGGCTATCGCGAGCAGTACTTC
. . TRBJ2-3 TRBV14 CASSKRRGATSADTQYF TGTGCCAGCAGCAAGAGGAGGGGGGCGACCTCAGCAGATACGCAGTATTTT
TRBD1 . TRBJ1-6 TRBV5-1 CASSLEGQGRGNSPLHF TGCGCCAGCAGCTTGGAGGGACAGGGGAGGGGAAATTCACCCCTCCACTTT
TRBD2 few TRBJ2-1 TRBV5-1 CASSPGGSGSYEQFF TGCGCCAGCAGCCCAGGGGGTAGCGGGAGTTATGAGCAGTTCTTC
. few TRBJ2-5 TRBV20-1 CSATPPRRQETQYF TGCAGTGCCACTCCCCCCCGACGACAAGAGACCCAGTACTTC
TRBD2 . TRBJ2-1 TRBV19 CASSIGEREGGLEQFF TGTGCCAGTAGTATAGGTGAGCGGGAGGGAGGTCTTGAGCAGTTCTTC
. many TRBJ2-1 TRBV20-1 CSASQSSRSYNEQFF TGCAGTGCTAGTCAGTCTAGCCGCTCCTACAATGAGCAGTTCTTC
. many TRBJ2-4 TRBV7-8 CASSPPGLAKNIQYF TGTGCCAGCAGCCCCCCGGGTTTGGCCAAAAACATTCAGTACTTC
TRBD2 many TRBJ2-1 TRBV7-7 CASSLGLAGGEQFF TGTGCTAGCAGCTTAGGTTTAGCGGGAGGTGAGCAGTTCTTC
TRBD2 few TRBJ2-7 TRBV10-1 CASSESSGFGYEQYF TGCGCCAGCAGTGAGTCTAGCGGGTTTGGCTACGAGCAGTACTTC